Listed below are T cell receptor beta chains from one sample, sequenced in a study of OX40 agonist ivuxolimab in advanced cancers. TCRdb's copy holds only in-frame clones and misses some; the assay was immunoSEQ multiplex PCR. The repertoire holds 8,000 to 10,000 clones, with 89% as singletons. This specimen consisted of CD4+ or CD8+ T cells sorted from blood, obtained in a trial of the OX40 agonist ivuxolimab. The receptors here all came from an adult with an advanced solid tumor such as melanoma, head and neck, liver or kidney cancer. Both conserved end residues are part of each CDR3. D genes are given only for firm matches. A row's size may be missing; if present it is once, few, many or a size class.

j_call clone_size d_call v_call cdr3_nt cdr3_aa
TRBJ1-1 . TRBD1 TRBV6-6 TGTGCCAGCAGCTTAGGACAGGGGGCTTTGGACACTGAAGCTTTCTTT CASSLGQGALDTEAFF
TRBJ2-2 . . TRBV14 TGTGCCAGCAGCCAACAGGTTTTCACCGGGGAGCTGTTTTTT CASSQQVFTGELFF
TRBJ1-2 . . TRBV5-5 TGTGCCAGCAGCTTGCTCCCGGGCCCGCGTCCTGGCTACACCTTC CASSLLPGPRPGYTF
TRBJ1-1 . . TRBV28 TGTGCCAGCAGTTTAGTCTCCCCCGGGGGCATTAAACAAGCTTTCTTT CASSLVSPGGIKQAFF
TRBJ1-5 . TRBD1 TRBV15 TGTGCCACCAGCAGAGGGGGCTGGGAGGACAGGAGCCTTAATCAGCCCCAGCATTTT CATSRGGWEDRSLNQPQHF
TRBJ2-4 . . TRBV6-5 TGTGCCAGCAGGGGAAGCGGGCTAGCCAAAAACATTCAGTACTTC CASRGSGLAKNIQYF
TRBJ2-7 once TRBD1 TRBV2 TGTGCCAGCAGAGGACAGGGGGGAGAACGGCAGTACTTC CASRGQGGERQYF
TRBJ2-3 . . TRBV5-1 TGCGCCAGCAGCCCCGGGGGACAAGGCGCAGATACGCAGTATTTT CASSPGGQGADTQYF
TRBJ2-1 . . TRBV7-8 TGTGCCAGCAGCTTTTTTAGCGGAATCTACTTCAATGAGCAGTTCTTC CASSFFSGIYFNEQFF
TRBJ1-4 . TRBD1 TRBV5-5 TGTGCCAGCAGCCCGGCTGGCGGGACAGGGGGTGAAAAACTGTTTTTT CASSPAGGTGGEKLFF
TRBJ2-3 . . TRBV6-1 TGTGCCAGCAGTGACCAGCTCCCAGATACGCAGTATTTT CASSDQLPDTQYF
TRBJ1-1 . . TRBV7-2 TGTGCCAGCAGCTTAGGGTCCCGACGACAGGCCCAAGCTTTCTTT CASSLGSRRQAQAFF
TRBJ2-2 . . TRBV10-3 TGTGCCATCAGGTCACGGCGAGGCACCGGGGAGCTGTTTTTT CAIRSRRGTGELFF
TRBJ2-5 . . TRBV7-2 TGTGCCAGCAGCTCCAGGGCTCCGGTCCAAGAGACCCAGTACTTC CASSSRAPVQETQYF
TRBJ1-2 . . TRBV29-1 TGCAGCGCAGGACAGCCCTCCTATGGCTACACCTTC CSAGQPSYGYTF
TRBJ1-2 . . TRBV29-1 TGCAGCGTTGAATGGGGGAATAGCCCCTATGGCTACACCTTC CSVEWGNSPYGYTF
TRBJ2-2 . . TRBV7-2 TGTGCCAGCAGCACCCCCCAGGGCACAGCGAACACCGGGGAGCTGTTTTTT CASSTPQGTANTGELFF
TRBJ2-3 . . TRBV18 TGTGCCAGCTCACCCCCGGGACTTAACACAGATACGCAGTATTTT CASSPPGLNTDTQYF
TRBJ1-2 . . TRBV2 TGTGCCAGCAGTCCCCGGGGGGGGGCCAATAACTATGGCTACACCTTC CASSPRGGANNYGYTF
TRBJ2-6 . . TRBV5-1 TGCGCCAGCAGCGTGACAACCTCCTCTGGGGCCAACGTCCTGACTTTC CASSVTTSSGANVLTF
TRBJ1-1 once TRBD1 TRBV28 TGTGCCAGCAGTTTGGGACAGGTGTTCGGGGCTTTCTTT CASSLGQVFGAFF
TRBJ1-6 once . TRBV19 TGTGCCAGTAGTATCGTCGGATACGCCCATAATTCACCCCTCCACTTT CASSIVGYAHNSPLHF
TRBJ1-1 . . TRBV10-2 TGCGCCAGCAGTGAGGCAGAGAACACTGAAGCTTTCTTT CASSEAENTEAFF
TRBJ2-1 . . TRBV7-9 TGTGCCAGCAGCTTCGGCGAAATCAATGAGCAGTTCTTC CASSFGEINEQFF
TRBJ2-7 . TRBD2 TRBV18 TGTGCCAGCTCACAACTAGCGGGAGGGCGGGCCTACGAGCAGTACTTC CASSQLAGGRAYEQYF
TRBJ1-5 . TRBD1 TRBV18 TGTGCCAGCTCACGACAGGGGGCAAGCAATCAGCCCCAGCATTTT CASSRQGASNQPQHF
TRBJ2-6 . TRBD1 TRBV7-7 TGTGCTAGCAGCTCGGGACAGGGGGCATCCTCTGGGGCCAACGTCCTGACTTTC CASSSGQGASSGANVLTF
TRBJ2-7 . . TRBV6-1 TGTGCCAGCAGGCGAGGGACGAGGTACGAGCAGTACTTC CASRRGTRYEQYF
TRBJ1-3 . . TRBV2 TGTGCCAGCAGTGAAAGCAGGGTCGGAAACACCATATATTTT CASSESRVGNTIYF
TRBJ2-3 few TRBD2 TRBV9 TGTGCCAGCAGCGTAGCCCAACTAGCGTCTGATACGCAGTATTTT CASSVAQLASDTQYF
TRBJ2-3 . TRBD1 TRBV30 TGTGCCTGGAGCCTTTGGGGGACAGGGGCAGAATATACGCAGTATTTT CAWSLWGTGAEYTQYF
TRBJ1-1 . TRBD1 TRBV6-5 TGTGCCAGCAGTCCCAGGGGGCGGTATGCTGAAGCTTTCTTT CASSPRGRYAEAFF
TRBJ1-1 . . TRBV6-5 TGTGCCGCGGGGGCCACTCGGACTGAAGCTTTCTTT CAAGATRTEAFF
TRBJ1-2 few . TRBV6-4 TGTGCCAGCAGTGATGGCAGACCCTATGGCTACACCTTC CASSDGRPYGYTF
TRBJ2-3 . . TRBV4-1 TGCGCCAGCAGCCGGGAGGGAGGGGGGAGAGCGGATACGCAGTATTTT CASSREGGGRADTQYF
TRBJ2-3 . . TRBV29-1 TGCGCCGGCAGGAGGGCCGACACAGATACGCAGTATTTT CAGRRADTDTQYF
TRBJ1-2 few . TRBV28 TGTGCCAGCAGTTTGGTAAGCCGGTCGGGTGGCTACACCTTC CASSLVSRSGGYTF
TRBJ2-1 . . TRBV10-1 TGCGCCAGCAGTGATCCCGGACCAGGAGGTGGTGAGCAGTTCTTC CASSDPGPGGGEQFF
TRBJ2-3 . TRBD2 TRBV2 TGTGCCAGCAAACGACTAGCGGCGAGCACAGATACGCAGTATTTT CASKRLAASTDTQYF
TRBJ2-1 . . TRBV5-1 TGCGCCAGCAGCTTGGCCGTGGATGAGCAGTTCTTC CASSLAVDEQFF
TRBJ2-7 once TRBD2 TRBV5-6 TGTGCCAGCAGCTCAGCGGGAGGGCCCTACGAGCAGTACTTC CASSSAGGPYEQYF
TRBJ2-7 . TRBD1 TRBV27 TGTGCCAGCAGTCCAGGACAGGGGGCGTTCGGTGCCTACGAGCAGTACTTC CASSPGQGAFGAYEQYF
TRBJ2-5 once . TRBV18 TGTGCCAGCTCCCTAAGGAGGGAAGAGACCCAGTACTTC CASSLRREETQYF
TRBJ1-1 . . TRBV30 TGTGCCTGGAGAGAGCTCGGACAGAGGGACACTGAAGCTTTCTTT CAWRELGQRDTEAFF
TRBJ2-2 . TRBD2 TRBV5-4 TGTGCCAGCAGCTTGACCACACTAGCGGGAGGGTCGGGCACCGGGGAGCTGTTTTTT CASSLTTLAGGSGTGELFF
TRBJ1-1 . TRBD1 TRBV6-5 TGTGCCAGCAGCCCCCGGGACAGGGGGCCGGCTTTCTTT CASSPRDRGPAFF
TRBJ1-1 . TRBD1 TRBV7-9 TGTGCCAGCAGCTTAACGGGAACAGGGGCAGCTTTCTTT CASSLTGTGAAFF
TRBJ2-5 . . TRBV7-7 TGTGCTAGCAGCCCCCTGTATGCAGAGACCCAGTACTTC CASSPLYAETQYF
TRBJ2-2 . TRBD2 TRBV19 TGTGCCAGTACCATCACTAGCGGGAGGGTCGGCACCGGGGAGCTGTTTTTT CASTITSGRVGTGELFF
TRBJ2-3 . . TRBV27 TGTGCCAGCAGTTTCACGCGGAACACAGATACGCAGTATTTT CASSFTRNTDTQYF
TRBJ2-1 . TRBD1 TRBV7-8 TGTGCCAGCAGCGAGGCCGGACAGGGATCCAATGAGCAGTTCTTC CASSEAGQGSNEQFF
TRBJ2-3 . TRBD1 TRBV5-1 TGCGCCAGCAGCCGGACAGGAGTGGAAGATACGCAGTATTTT CASSRTGVEDTQYF
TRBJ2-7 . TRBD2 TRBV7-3 TGTGCCAGCAGCATTTCTAGCGGGAACGAGCAGTACTTC CASSISSGNEQYF
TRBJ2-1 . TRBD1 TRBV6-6 TGTGCCAGCAGCCGGGGACAGGACAATGAGCAGTTCTTC CASSRGQDNEQFF